Below, 16 T cell receptor beta chains from the same sample are listed, as sequenced in a study of human T cells and chemical hapten exposure. From the RACE reads, TCRdb called clonotypes with MiXCR, one entry per CDR3 protein. The data hold over 35,000 distinct CDR3 sequences, with just under 9% observed a single time. As to time point: patch test 2, 6 weeks after DPC sensitization. Treatment: therapeutic diphenylcyclopropenone sensitization with weekly scalp DPC. The sample in question was whole blood, obtained in connection with sensitization to the hapten diphenylcyclopropenone (DPC). Receptor source: a woman aged 40-49 years with alopecia areata. Some clones in this sample may be carry-over from other donors' samples.

This clonotype was recorded at least ten times. The genes are TRBV24-1 and TRBJ2-4; no definite D call. Germline CDR1 reads KGHDR; CDR2 reads SFDVKD. This CDR3 has 14 amino acids. V lost 5 bases to trimming and J lost 1 base, with 8 bases between them. This CDR3 reads CATSVGGAKNIQYF. CDR3 DNA sequence: TGTGCCACCAGTGTCGGTGGGGCCAAAAACATTCAGTACTTC.

This clonotype has only a few counts. The chain carries TRBV12-3 or TRBV12-4 and TRBJ1-4, with a possible D match to TRBD1 (5 bases). The CDR3 spans 17 residues. Deletions cut 6 bases from V and 5 bases from J, with 22 bases between. Here the CDR3 reads CASSPEGDRGYNEKLFF. CDR3 in DNA: TGTGCCAGCAGCCCCGAAGGGGACCGAGGTTACAATGAAAAACTGTTTTTT.

The J gene is TRBJ2-7, the V gene TRBV20-1; 10 nucleotides match TRBD1. Germline CDR1 DFQATT, CDR2 SNEGSKA (reference sequence). The CDR3 length is 14 residues. The ends lost 4 bases at V and 2 bases at J; junction bases unmatched: 5. The CDR3 DNA follows: TGCAGTGCTAAACCTGGACAGGGGGCCTACGAGCAGTACTTC. The encoded protein is CSAKPGQGAYEQYF.

In its sample, this clonotype was seen many times. Written as DNA, the CDR3 is TGTGCCAGCAGTTTCCGACAGTTAAATCAGCCCCAGCATTTT. It translates to CASSFRQLNQPQHF. This rearrangement joins TRBV12-3 or TRBV12-4 to TRBJ1-5; possible D gene TRBD1, 5 bases. V was cut by 3 bases and J by 4 bases, with 10 bases left in between. This CDR3 has 14 amino acids.

This clonotype occurred many times. The V gene is TRBV23-1, the J gene TRBJ2-3, with no clear D. TRBV23-1 is filed as an ORF, its function uncertain. CDR3 length: 13 residues. Trimming removed 8 bases at V and 0 bases at J, with 9 bases between. The CDR3, as DNA: TGCGCCAGCGCAAGTCAGAGCACAGATACGCAGTATTTT. This codes for CASASQSTDTQYF.

At least ten counts were recorded for this clonotype. The chain joins TRBV28 to TRBJ1-5; unclear D gene. V was shortened by 1 base and J by 5 bases, with 12 bases between the two germline ends. CDR3 length equals 15 residues. Germline V lookup: CDR1 MDHEN, CDR2 SYDVKM. The CDR3 sequence: CASSLSVGNYQPQHF. DNA of the CDR3: TGTGCCAGCAGTTTATCCGTTGGAAACTATCAGCCCCAGCATTTT.

This clonotype was seen repeatedly, ten times or more. The chain uses TRBV7-8 and TRBJ1-1, with a possible D match to TRBD1 (5 bases). Germline V gene sequence: CDR1 SGHVS, CDR2 FQNEAQ. The CDR3 runs 14 residues. V lost 1 base and J 6 bases, leaving 12 bases between the germline ends. The CDR3 loop reads CASSLGHRGAEAFF. The CDR3 region has the DNA TGTGCCAGCAGCTTAGGTCACAGAGGGGCTGAAGCTTTCTTT.

This chain links TRBV2 with TRBJ1-2; D not resolved. The CDR3 is made up of 15 amino acids. The germline gives CDR1 SNHLY, CDR2 FYNNEI. Trimming cost V 6 bases and J 4 bases, with 18 bases left between them. CDR3 residues: CASRLGRGVGYGYTF. CDR3 in DNA: TGTGCCAGCAGGTTAGGGCGAGGAGTCGGCTATGGCTACACCTTC.

In its sample, this clonotype was seen many times. The CDR3 DNA sequence: TGTGCCAGCAGCCTATCGGTCATGAACACTGAAGCTTTCTTT. It translates to CASSLSVMNTEAFF. V and J are TRBV6-2 or TRBV6-3 and TRBJ1-1, with no clear D. Looked up from germline, CDR1 is MNHEY and CDR2 is SVGEGT. Trimming cost V 6 bases and J 0 bases, with 11 bases left between them. The CDR3 has 14 residues.

The table lists this clonotype with many counts. This chain joins TRBV18 and TRBJ1-5; TRBD1 is a possible D gene (5 bases). V lost 2 bases, J lost 0 bases, and 11 bases lay in between. The CDR3 spans 16 residues. Looked up from germline, CDR1 is KGHSH and CDR2 is LQKENI. The chain's CDR3 is CASSPVEGSSNQPQHF. The CDR3 nucleotides are TGTGCCAGCTCACCAGTGGAGGGGTCTAGCAATCAGCCCCAGCATTTT.

V gene TRBV3-1 combines with J gene TRBJ1-5, with TRBD1 as a possible D gene (5 bases). CDR3 length: 14 amino acids. Trimming stripped 5 bases from V and 1 base from J, with 9 bases between. The V gene's germline CDR1 is LGHDT and CDR2 YNNKEL (reference sequence). The CDR3 DNA sequence: TGTGCCAGCAGCTGGCGGGGCAGCAATCAGCCCCAGCATTTT. This sequence encodes CASSWRGSNQPQHF.

This clonotype was counted many times. For the CDR3, the DNA is TGTGCCAGCAGTACCGACACAGATACGCAGTATTTT. This codes for CASSTDTDTQYF. This rearrangement joins TRBV12-3 or TRBV12-4 to TRBJ2-3; D is unclear. V gave up 5 bases and J gave up 2 bases, with 5 bases separating them. CDR3 length: 12 residues.

This clonotype has ten or more counts. The chain links TRBV20-1 to TRBJ2-2; TRBD2 is a possible D gene (7 bases). This CDR3 has 15 residues. The germline V gene encodes CDR1 DFQATT and CDR2 SNEGSKA (reference sequence). V was clipped by 5 bases and J by 5 bases, with 18 bases between them. CDR3 in amino acids: CSAPNGGARTGELFF. CDR3 DNA: TGCAGTGCTCCCAATGGGGGGGCCAGAACCGGGGAGCTGTTTTTT.

J is TRBJ1-5 and V is TRBV6-2 or TRBV6-3, with D maybe TRBD1 (5 bases). V lost 7 bases and J 4 bases, leaving 26 bases between the germline ends. The CDR3 is 18 amino acids. CDR1 and CDR2 (germline): MNHEY, SVGEGT. In DNA, the CDR3 is TGTGCCAGCACTTCTTACGGGGCGAAGTCCAGAAAAAATCAGCCCCAGCATTTT. This gives the protein CASTSYGAKSRKNQPQHF.

This clonotype was seen ten or more times. This chain uses TRBV4-1 with TRBJ1-2; D is possibly TRBD1 (5 bases). With 4 bases removed from V and 2 bases from J, the gap between germline ends came to 8 bases. Germline-derived CDR1 and CDR2 are MGHRA and YSYEKL. CDR3 length equals 13 residues. The CDR3 DNA reads TGCGCCAGCAGCCTACAGGACAACTATGGCTACACCTTC. Protein: CASSLQDNYGYTF.

This clonotype was detected many times. The chain is built from TRBV5-1 and TRBJ1-3; D call uncertain. This CDR3 is 15 amino acids long. Germline loops: CDR1 SGHRS, CDR2 YFSETQ. V was shortened by 5 bases and J by 0 bases, with 12 bases between the two germline ends. Written as DNA, the CDR3 is TGCGCCAGCAGACCAGACGGCCTCTCTGGAAACACCATATATTTT. Encoded protein: CASRPDGLSGNTIYF.